Reported below is one TCR beta chain. The antigen is unknown. The CDR3 has 13 residues. Germline CDR1 reads LNHDA; CDR2 reads SQIVND (reference sequence). V lost 6 bases to trimming and J lost 4 bases; unmatched junction nucleotides: 3. The data were taken from a study of T-cell reconstitution after alpha-beta-depleted transplantation in children. Study-wide results and limits: Diversity of TCRbeta at day 60 was high in some patients, arising from surviving recipient T cells and thymic progenitors. Reportedly, alpha-beta T cells present about two months post-transplant originated from several hundred expanded clones of graft origin. A year had passed since transplant, and T-cell counts and diversity by then came mostly from newly produced T cells.

Unique molecular identifiers tagged the TCRbeta library. TCRdb reprocessed the PCR reads via MiXCR and lists one record per CDR3 protein. The sample carries about 510,000 distinct CDR3 sequences, 10% to 12% recorded once. This sequence joins TRBV19 and TRBJ2-1, with 7 bases identical to TRBD1. This specimen consisted of PBMCs, mostly from graft donor cells, obtained 180 days after TCRalphabeta/CD19-depleted stem cell transplant. The source is a female patient aged 2-9 years who had a stem cell transplant for aplastic anemia, so the T cells may come from the graft donor. Written as DNA, the CDR3 is TGTGCCAGTAGAACGGGACAGTACAATGAGCAGTTCTTC. Its protein is CASRTGQYNEQFF.